This TCR beta chain is drawn from a study of blood T cell repertoires in COVID-19. Study details: Samples came from the United States, Italy and Spain, spanning acute and convalescent COVID-19. PBMCs, B-cell-depleted T cells, or T cells were the source of the cDNA or gDNA that made up the material.

Germline V gives CDR1 SGHTA, CDR2 FQGTGA. Trimming removed 5 bases from V and 1 base from J, with 5 bases in between. The length of the CDR3 is 13 residues. Recovered status applied to Cohort 3 donors who had two consecutive negative PCRs. It also applied to those with clearance or with symptom resolution. Authors' analysis steps: Reference gene primers were amplified, and this amplification served to estimate nucleated cell counts. TCRdb's table, derived via immunoSEQ multiplex PCR, lists solely in-frame clones and lacks some. Clone size and V and J calls were adopted from that table, with D and trimming inferred from the DNA. There are some 260,000 clones in the sample; 80% to 95% occur only once, and approximately 2% lies in the top ten.

The rearrangement uses TRBV7-3 and TRBJ2-2; D gene unclear. This receptor was taken from a woman younger than 35 who had recovered from COVID-19. The sequenced material came from PBMCs or T cells enriched from blood (not recorded which). The CDR3 region has the DNA TGTGCCAGCAGCCTTCGGAACACCGGGGAGCTGTTTTTT. This encodes CASSLRNTGELFF.